This T cell receptor (beta chain) stems from a study of identical twins. The study, taken as a whole, reports: There is a chance that invariant MAIT and iNKT cells partially muddied zero-insertion analyses. Fewer insertions characterized abundant cord blood beta clonotypes, whereas memory repertoires showed none.

At least ten counts were recorded for this clonotype. Antigen specificity is unknown. TCRdb redid the calling of the 5' RACE reads with MiXCR, one entry per CDR3 protein. The sample lists 750,000 to 950,000 distinct CDR3 sequences; about 12% were seen once. In germline, CDR1 is LGHDT, CDR2 YNNKEL (reference sequence). The CDR3 spans 13 residues. V dropped 3 bases and J dropped 6 bases, with 8 bases sitting between them. The sample also formed part of further work on yellow fever vaccine responses in identical twins. From that second work: A vaccine T cell response that seemed partly convergent and partly personalized was reported in twins.

The receptor's source is a young woman in good health. Sequencing was carried out using PBMCs. The chain combines TRBV3-1 with TRBJ2-2; D remains ambiguous. CDR3: CASSQSMAGELFF. CDR3 nucleotides: TGTGCCAGCAGCCAGTCAATGGCCGGGGAGCTGTTTTTT.